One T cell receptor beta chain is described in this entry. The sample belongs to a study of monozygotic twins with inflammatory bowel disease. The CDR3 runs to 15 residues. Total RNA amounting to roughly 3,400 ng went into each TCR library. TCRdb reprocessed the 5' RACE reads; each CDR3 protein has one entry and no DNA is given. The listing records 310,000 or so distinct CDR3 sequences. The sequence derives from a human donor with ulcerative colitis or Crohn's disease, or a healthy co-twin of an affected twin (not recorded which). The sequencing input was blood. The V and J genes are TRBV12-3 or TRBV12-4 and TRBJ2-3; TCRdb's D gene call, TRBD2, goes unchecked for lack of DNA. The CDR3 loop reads CASSSRLDSTDTQYF.